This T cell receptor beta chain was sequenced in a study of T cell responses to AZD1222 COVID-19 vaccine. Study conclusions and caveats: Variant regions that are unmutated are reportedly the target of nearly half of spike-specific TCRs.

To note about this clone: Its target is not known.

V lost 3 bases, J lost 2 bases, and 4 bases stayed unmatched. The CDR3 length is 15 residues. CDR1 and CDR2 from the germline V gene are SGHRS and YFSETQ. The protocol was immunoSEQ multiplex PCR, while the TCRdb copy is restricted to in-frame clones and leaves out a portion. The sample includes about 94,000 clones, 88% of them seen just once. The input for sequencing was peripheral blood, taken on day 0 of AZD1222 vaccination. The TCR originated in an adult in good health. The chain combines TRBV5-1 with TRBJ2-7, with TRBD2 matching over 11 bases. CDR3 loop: CASSSGTSGAYEQYF. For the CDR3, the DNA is TGCGCCAGCAGCTCTGGGACTAGCGGCGCCTACGAGCAGTACTTC.